This entry features one T cell receptor (beta chain) sequence. Sequencing was performed with immunoSEQ multiplex PCR; in TCRdb, only in-frame clones are kept and a portion is missing. The sample carries more than 50,000 clones, 95% to 97% recorded once. The sample originates from a study of control samples from healthy donors and cancer patients. V trimming: 5 bases; J trimming: 10 bases; junction bases outside the gene matches: 9. Per the germline V gene, CDR1 is SGHVS and CDR2 is FNYEAQ. The CDR3 has 15 residues. The chain joins TRBV7-6 to TRBJ2-1; 12 bases align to TRBD1. The source material was blood. This sequence originates from a woman aged 18-35 years in good health. CDR3 in amino acids: CASSLTSGTGGEQFF. DNA of the CDR3: TGTGCCAGCAGCCTAACCTCTGGGACAGGGGGCGAGCAGTTCTTC.